Shown below are 8 T cell receptor beta chains from a single sample sequenced in a study of regulatory T cells in long-lasting Graves disease. The time point here: persistent/refractory GD, antithyroid drugs over 5 years with positive TRAb. RNA extracted from PBMCs served as the sequencing template. Relying on iRepertoire HTBI primers and Arm-PCR of CDR3 regions, the team built TCR beta libraries. MiXCR, run by TCRdb on the multiplex PCR reads, gives a single entry per CDR3 protein. This sample has approximately 500,000 distinct CDR3 sequences; roughly 21% occur once, and the top ten carry 6.5% to 9%. Sequences were derived from peripheral blood mononuclear cells (PBMCs), sampled when the disease was refractory, from a patient treated with antithyroid drugs. These receptors all come from a female donor with Graves disease.

The chain recombines TRBV7-9 with TRBJ2-2, with D perhaps TRBD1 (6 bases). Germline CDR1 reads SEHNR; CDR2 reads FQNEAQ (reference sequence). The CDR3 sequence is 16 residues long. Trimming cost V 2 bases and J 6 bases, with 16 bases left between them. CDR3 loop: CASSLSAGALAGELFF. CDR3 DNA: TGTGCCAGCAGCTTATCTGCAGGGGCTCTCGCCGGGGAGCTGTTTTTT.

This clonotype occurred many times. The rearrangement uses TRBV11-2 and TRBJ2-5, with 9 bases that match TRBD2. The trim removed 7 bases at V and 3 bases at J, leaving 12 bases unmatched. This CDR3 contains 16 residues. Germline CDR1 SGHAT, CDR2 FQNNGV. The CDR3 is CASTRRGGGAEETQYF. CDR3 bases: TGTGCCAGCACCCGCCGGGGCGGGGGGGCGGAAGAGACCCAGTACTTC.

The V call is TRBV11-3, the J call TRBJ2-1; D may be TRBD1 (6 bases). V shed 4 bases and J shed 6 bases, with 7 bases lying between them. CDR1 and CDR2 from the germline V gene are SGHNT and YENEEA. The CDR3 totals 12 residues. The CDR3 is CASSSDSNEQFF. Written as DNA, the CDR3 is TGTGCCAGCAGCTCGGACAGCAATGAGCAGTTCTTC.

In its sample, this clonotype was seen many times. The V call is TRBV6-2 or TRBV6-3, the J call TRBJ2-7, with TRBD2 as a possible D gene (6 bases). CDR3 length: 14 amino acids. Germline V CDR1 and CDR2: MNHEY, SVGEGT. V lost 6 bases and J 4 bases, leaving 16 bases between the germline ends. The CDR3: CASSDRDWAYEQYF. The DNA of the CDR3 is TGTGCCAGCAGCGACCGGGACTGGGCATACGAGCAGTACTTC.

This clonotype was recorded many times. The genes are TRBV10-3 and TRBJ2-7; TRBD2 is a possible D gene (6 bases). This CDR3 is built from 13 residues. V shed 7 bases and J shed 2 bases, with 12 bases lying between them. Germline CDR1 reads ENHRY; CDR2 reads SYGVKD. The CDR3 reads CAITGGVAYEQYF. In DNA form, the CDR3 reads TGTGCCATCACTGGAGGGGTAGCCTACGAGCAGTACTTC.

This clonotype came up a few times. One end of the junction fails to match germline, which may point to a read error. The chain recombines TRBV11-2 with TRBJ1-1; 9 nucleotides agree with TRBD1. This CDR3 has 15 amino acids. CDR1 is SGHAT, CDR2 FQNNGV, per germline. The CDR3 loop reads CASSQGQGFGTEAFF. The DNA of the CDR3 is TGCGCCAGCAGCCAAGGACAGGGGTTTGGCACTGAAGCTTTCTTT.

This chain uses TRBV5-1 with TRBJ2-7; possible D gene TRBD2, 6 bases. In germline, CDR1 is SGHRS, CDR2 YFSETQ. This CDR3 is 13 amino acids long. Trimming shortened V by 2 bases and J by 6 bases, and 12 bases separated the two germline ends. CDR3 sequence: CASSFGDWSEQYF. CDR3 DNA sequence: TGCGCCAGCAGCTTCGGGGACTGGAGCGAGCAGTACTTC.

The table lists this clonotype with many counts. CDR3 in amino acids: CASSLFSSGPNQETQYF. The CDR3, as DNA: TGTGCCAGCAGTTTATTTTCTAGCGGGCCGAACCAAGAGACCCAGTACTTC. This chain joins TRBV28 and TRBJ2-5, with TRBD2 matching over 8 bases. The CDR3 length is 17 residues. Looked up from germline, CDR1 is MDHEN and CDR2 is SYDVKM. The J segment lost 0 bases and the V segment lost 1 base, leaving 7 bases of the junction unmatched.